A single sample is the source of the 26 T cell receptor beta chains below, sequenced in a study of technical replicates of blood from a handful of donors. Sequencing used immunoSEQ multiplex PCR; TCRdb keeps in-frame clones, though not all of them. The table has about 93,000 clones, 95% seen once. Sequenced input: T cells isolated from PBMCs. The receptors were gathered from a human donor in good health.

V and J are TRBV5-1 and TRBJ2-5; 7 nucleotides line up with TRBD1. Unmatched junction bases numbered 7, after V lost 3 bases and J lost 2 bases. CDR1 is SGHRS, CDR2 YFSETQ, per germline. This CDR3 contains 15 residues. The DNA for the CDR3 is TGCGCCAGCAGCTCCTCCAGGGGGATACAAGAGACCCAGTACTTC. Residues: CASSSSRGIQETQYF.

The chain employs TRBV28 and TRBJ2-3; D gene ambiguous. The CDR3 contains 11 residues. V was trimmed by 3 bases and J by 5 bases, leaving 3 bases between them. Germline V gene lookup returns CDR1 MDHEN and CDR2 SYDVKM. CDR3 region: CASSFRDTQYF. In DNA, the CDR3 is TGTGCCAGCAGTTTCAGAGATACGCAGTATTTT.

The chain has TRBV13 and TRBJ1-1; D is ambiguous. V shed 6 bases and J shed 0 bases, with 8 bases lying between them. CDR1 is PRHDT and CDR2 is FYEKMQ in the germline V gene (reference sequence). CDR3 length: 13 residues. The DNA for the CDR3 is TGTGCCAGCAGTCCTGCGTTGAACACTGAAGCTTTCTTT. It codes for CASSPALNTEAFF.

This chain links TRBV27 with TRBJ2-7, with a weak D call TRBD2 (6 bases). Per germline, CDR1 MNHEY and CDR2 SMNVEV (reference sequence). This CDR3 is built from 14 residues. The V and J ends lost 4 bases and 2 bases respectively, with 12 bases between them. The CDR3 reads CASSSLGGAYEQYF. As DNA, the CDR3 is TGTGCCAGCAGTTCCCTCGGAGGGGCCTACGAGCAGTACTTC.

The chain recombines TRBV28 with TRBJ1-1; TRBD1 might be the D (6 bases). Trimming took off 7 bases at V and 5 bases at J, with 20 bases between the two ends. Germline lookup yields CDR1 MDHEN and CDR2 SYDVKM. The CDR3 is 15 amino acids. The CDR3 protein is CASTAWGGARTEAFF. CDR3 coding DNA: TGTGCCAGCACCGCTTGGGGGGGGGCGCGAACTGAAGCTTTCTTT.

This clone appeared once. This rearrangement joins TRBV29-1 to TRBJ2-7; 9 nucleotides match TRBD1. The CDR3 has 15 residues. The junction had 9 bases not matched to a gene; V was cut back by 4 bases and J by 2 bases. Germline loops: CDR1 SQVTM, CDR2 ANQGSEA. DNA of the CDR3: TGCAGCGTTGCTCGTACCGGGACAGGGACCTACGAGCAGTACTTC. Its translation: CSVARTGTGTYEQYF.

The V call is TRBV4-2, the J call TRBJ1-3; TRBD1 might be the D (6 bases). V lost 1 base and J lost 4, with 17 bases in between. The germline V gene encodes CDR1 LGHNA and CDR2 YNFKEQ. The CDR3 consists of 17 residues. CDR3 bases: TGTGCCAGCAGCCAAGTTGCACAGGGAAGGGGGGGAAACACCATATATTTT. Residues: CASSQVAQGRGGNTIYF.

This sequence joins TRBV10-1 and TRBJ2-1; perhaps TRBD2 as D (5 bases). The V end lost 7 bases, the J end lost 6 bases, and 19 bases lay between the germline ends. CDR1 and CDR2 from the germline V gene are WNHNN and SYGVQD (reference sequence). This CDR3 is 15 amino acids long. CDR3 coding DNA: TGCGCCAGCACCGGGATGGGGTCGCGAGGCAATGAGCAGTTCTTC. The encoded protein is CASTGMGSRGNEQFF.

The chain carries TRBV7-6 and TRBJ2-3; D is possibly TRBD1 (6 bases). The CDR3 is made up of 14 amino acids. V gave up 1 base and J gave up 7 bases, with 12 bases separating them. The V gene's germline CDR1 is SGHVS and CDR2 FNYEAQ. The CDR3 DNA is TGTGCCAGCAGCTTAGAAGGGGGTATGAATACGCAGTATTTT. This gives the protein CASSLEGGMNTQYF.

DNA for the CDR3: TGTGCCAGCAGCGTGGAACTAGCGGGAGGAAAGATCTCCTACGAGCAGTACTTC. Translating it yields CASSVELAGGKISYEQYF. The genes are TRBV9 and TRBJ2-7; 12 positions match TRBD2. This CDR3 contains 18 residues. J gave up 0 bases and V 2 bases, and 9 bases lay outside the gene matches. The germline V gene encodes CDR1 SGDLS and CDR2 YYNGEE. The full variable domain, completed using reference TRBV9 and TRBJ2-7, is DSGVTQTPKHLITATGQRVTLRCSPRSGDLSVYWYQQSLDQGLQFLIQYYNGEERAKGNILERFSAQQFPDLHSELNLSSLELGDSALYFCASSVELAGGKISYEQYFGPGTRLTVT.

The rearrangement joins TRBV9 to TRBJ1-4; no clear D. Trimming took off 0 bases at V and 5 bases at J, with 11 bases between the two ends. Germline CDR1 and CDR2: SGDLS and YYNGEE. The CDR3 totals 15 residues. The CDR3 loop reads CASSVGVDENEKLFF. CDR3 in DNA: TGTGCCAGCAGCGTAGGAGTAGATGAGAATGAAAAACTGTTTTTT.

This chain connects TRBV19 to TRBJ1-4, with D perhaps TRBD1 (5 bases). Germline V gene sequence: CDR1 LNHDA, CDR2 SQIVND (reference sequence). V lost 5 bases, J lost 12 bases, and 10 bases lay in between. This CDR3 is built from 11 residues. CDR3 in amino acids: CASSFGGELFF. The CDR3 region has the DNA TGTGCCAGTAGTTTTGGGGGGGAACTGTTTTTT.

V and J are TRBV27 and TRBJ1-2; D call uncertain. The CDR3 sequence is 15 residues long. Germline CDR1 and CDR2: MNHEY and SMNVEV (reference sequence). Trimming stripped 0 bases from V and 6 bases from J, with 14 bases between. For the CDR3, the DNA is TGTGCCAGCAGTTTATCGCCTTTACGAGCTGATGGCTACACCTTC. Protein product: CASSLSPLRADGYTF.

This sequence joins TRBV5-1 and TRBJ1-5, with a tentative D call TRBD1 (6 bases). V lost 0 bases, J lost 8 bases, and 15 bases lay in between. This CDR3 has 15 amino acids. Germline lookup yields CDR1 SGHRS and CDR2 YFSETQ. The CDR3 nucleotides read TGCGCCAGCAGCTTGGATGGGGGGGCGATTGAGCCCCAGCATTTT. This sequence encodes CASSLDGGAIEPQHF. Full variable domain (missing parts from reference TRBV5-1 and TRBJ1-5): KAGVTQTPRYLIKTRGQQVTLSCSPISGHRSVSWYQQTPGQGLQFLFEYFSETQRNKGNFPGRFSGRQFSNSRSEMNVSTLELGDSALYLCASSLDGGAIEPQHFGDGTRLSIL.

In its sample, this clone was seen once. The genes are TRBV11-3 and TRBJ2-1, with TRBD2 identical over 7 bases. This CDR3 spans 15 amino acids. Germline-derived CDR1 and CDR2 are SGHNT and YENEEA. The V and J ends lost 5 bases and 5 bases, in that order; junction bases with no gene match: 9. The CDR3 protein is CASSPPGLQNNEQFF. The CDR3 DNA reads TGTGCCAGCAGCCCCCCGGGACTACAAAACAATGAGCAGTTCTTC. The full variable domain, with the rest looked up from reference TRBV11-3 and TRBJ2-1, is EAGVVQSPRYKIIEKKQPVAFWCNPISGHNTLYWYLQNLGQGPELLIRYENEEAVDDSQLPKDRFSAERLKGVDSTLKIQPAELGDSAVYLCASSPPGLQNNEQFFGPGTRLTVL.

V usage is TRBV10-3 and J usage is TRBJ2-3; 10 bases fit TRBD2. V lost 2 bases, J lost 3 bases, and 14 bases stayed unmatched. Per germline, CDR1 ENHRY and CDR2 SYGVKD. The CDR3 loop spans 19 amino acids. The CDR3 DNA sequence: TGTGCCATCAGTGAGCCCTGGGGGCTAGCGGGGGTAAGGACAGATACGCAGTATTTT. Amino acids: CAISEPWGLAGVRTDTQYF.

This chain joins TRBV2 and TRBJ1-2; TRBD1 might be the D (5 bases). The germline V and J ends were trimmed by 6 bases and 4 bases, with 15 bases remaining between them. This CDR3 region has 14 residues. Germline V gene lookup returns CDR1 SNHLY and CDR2 FYNNEI. The CDR3 coding sequence is TGTGCCAGCAGCTGGACCAGGGAGGCCTATGGCTACACCTTC. It encodes CASSWTREAYGYTF.

The chain employs TRBV15 and TRBJ1-1, with 8 bases matching TRBD1. The V segment lost 7 bases and the J segment 2 bases; nucleotides outside the gene matches: 6. The CDR3 is 14 amino acids. Per the germline V gene, CDR1 is LNHNV and CDR2 is YYDKDF (reference sequence). CDR3 in DNA: TGTGCCACCACTGACAGGGGTTTCAACACTGAAGCTTTCTTT. Translation: CATTDRGFNTEAFF.

The J gene is TRBJ2-1, the V gene TRBV11-3; 10 bases match TRBD2. V shed 5 bases and J 6 bases; nucleotides not matched to a gene: 10. Germline V gives CDR1 SGHNT, CDR2 YENEEA. The CDR3 loop spans 16 amino acids. The CDR3, as DNA: TGTGCCAGCAGCCTACGTAGCGGGGGGCCTCGCAATGAGCAGTTCTTC. Translating it yields CASSLRSGGPRNEQFF. Combining the CDR3 with reference TRBV11-3 and TRBJ2-1 gives the whole variable domain EAGVVQSPRYKIIEKKQPVAFWCNPISGHNTLYWYLQNLGQGPELLIRYENEEAVDDSQLPKDRFSAERLKGVDSTLKIQPAELGDSAVYLCASSLRSGGPRNEQFFGPGTRLTVL.

The chain recombines TRBV7-9 with TRBJ1-2; TRBD1 might be the D (6 bases). The germline gives CDR1 SEHNR, CDR2 FQNEAQ (reference sequence). The ends were cut back, 5 bases at V and 5 bases at J, with 9 bases in the middle. CDR3 length equals 12 residues. CDR3 coding DNA: TGTGCCAGCAGCCCAGGACAGTATGGCTACACCTTC. Translation gives CASSPGQYGYTF.

V usage is TRBV11-3 and J usage is TRBJ2-7; perhaps TRBD1 as D (6 bases). Trimming took off 5 bases at V and 0 bases at J, with 8 bases between the two ends. Per germline, CDR1 SGHNT and CDR2 YENEEA. The CDR3 consists of 13 residues. The CDR3 nucleotides read TGTGCCAGCAGCCAGGGACACTCCTACGAGCAGTACTTC. Translation: CASSQGHSYEQYF.

For the CDR3, the DNA is TGTGCCAGCCAAACCGGGACTAGCACCTTTCACGAGCAGTACTTC. Amino acids: CASQTGTSTFHEQYF. V and J are TRBV2 and TRBJ2-7; 9 positions match TRBD2. The CDR3 extends over 15 amino acids. V lost 8 bases, J lost 5 bases, and 13 bases stayed unmatched. Germline assignment: CDR1 SNHLY and CDR2 FYNNEI.

The chain recombines TRBV2 with TRBJ2-3; TRBD2 matches 9 bases. The V and J ends lost 6 bases and 0 bases, in that order; junction bases with no gene match: 13. The germline CDR1 and CDR2 sequences are SNHLY and FYNNEI. This CDR3 has 18 residues. The CDR3 region is CASRILSGRGLSTDTQYF. DNA of the CDR3: TGTGCCAGCAGAATTCTTAGCGGGAGAGGATTAAGCACAGATACGCAGTATTTT. The entire variable domain, with the rest obtained from reference TRBV2 and TRBJ2-3, is as follows: EPEVTQTPSHQVTQMGQEVILRCVPISNHLYFYWYRQILGQKVEFLVSFYNNEISEKSEIFDDQFSVERPDGSNFTLKIRSTKLEDSAMYFCASRILSGRGLSTDTQYFGPGTRLTVL.

The rearrangement uses TRBV21-1 and TRBJ2-7; TRBD1, the D gene given by the table, was not confirmed from the DNA. TRBV21-1 is a pseudogene. The CDR3 totals 16 residues. CDR3 nucleotide sequence: TGTGCCAGCAGCAAAGTAAAGGACAGTCCCTCCTACGAGCAGTACTTC. As protein: CASSKVKDSPSYEQYF.

The chain employs TRBV29-1 and TRBJ1-1, with 8 positions matching TRBD1. The germline V gene encodes CDR1 SQVTM and CDR2 ANQGSEA. V lost 4 bases, J lost 2 bases, and 3 bases stayed unmatched. The CDR3 consists of 13 residues. The CDR3 coding sequence is TGCAGCGTTGGAGGACAGGGAAACACTGAAGCTTTCTTT. Protein product: CSVGGQGNTEAFF.

CDR3: CASSAGFMNTEAFF. In nucleotides, the CDR3 is TGTGCCAGCAGCGCAGGCTTTATGAACACTGAAGCTTTCTTT. The chain joins TRBV9 to TRBJ1-1; the D is unclear. Trimming pared 3 bases from V and 0 bases from J, leaving 9 bases between. The CDR3 extends over 14 amino acids. From germline, CDR1 is SGDLS and CDR2 YYNGEE.